This T cell receptor beta chain comes out of a study of blood T cell repertoires in COVID-19. Study summary: PBMCs, B-cell-depleted T cells, or T cells provided the cDNA or gDNA that made up the material.

Only in-frame clones appear in the TCRdb table, and some are missing; sequencing was by immunoSEQ multiplex PCR. The repertoire consists of 95,000 to 120,000 clones, with more than 70% occurring once and the leading ten covering 7.5% to 9.5%. Germline CDR1 reads DFQATT; CDR2 reads SNEGSKA (reference sequence). The length of the CDR3 is 14 residues. The V segment lost 6 bases and the J segment 0 bases; nucleotides outside the gene matches: 4. The TCR sequence derives from an older woman who had recovered from COVID-19. The chain uses TRBV20-1 and TRBJ2-1, with 8 bases lining up with TRBD2. The sample taken for sequencing was peripheral blood. The CDR3, as DNA: TGCAGTGCCAGTAGCGGGGACTCCTACAATGAGCAGTTCTTC. Its translation is CSASSGDSYNEQFF.